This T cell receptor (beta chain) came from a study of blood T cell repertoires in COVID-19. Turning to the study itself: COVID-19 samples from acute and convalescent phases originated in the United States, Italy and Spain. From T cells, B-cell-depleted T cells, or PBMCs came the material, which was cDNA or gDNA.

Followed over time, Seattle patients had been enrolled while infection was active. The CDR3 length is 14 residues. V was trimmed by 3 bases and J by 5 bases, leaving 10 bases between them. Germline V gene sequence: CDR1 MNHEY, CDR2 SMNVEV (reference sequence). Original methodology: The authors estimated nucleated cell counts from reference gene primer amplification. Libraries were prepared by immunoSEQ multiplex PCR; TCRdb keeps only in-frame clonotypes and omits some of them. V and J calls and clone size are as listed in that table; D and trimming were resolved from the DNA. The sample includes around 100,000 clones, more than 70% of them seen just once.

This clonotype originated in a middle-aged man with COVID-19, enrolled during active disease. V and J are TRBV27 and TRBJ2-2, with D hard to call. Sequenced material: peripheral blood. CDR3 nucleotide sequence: TGTGCCAGCAGTTTGGAGAGGTGGACCGGGGAGCTGTTTTTT. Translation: CASSLERWTGELFF.